A selection of T cell receptor beta chains follows, all from one sample in a study of technical replicates of blood from a few donors. Generated by immunoSEQ multiplex PCR, the TCRdb table keeps only in-frame clones and is missing some. The sample carries roughly 80,000 clones, roughly 94% recorded once. The sample was T cells isolated from PBMCs. The receptor set was obtained from a human donor in good health. Both conserved end residues are part of each CDR3. Each record gives: D gene, J gene, clone size, V gene, CDR3 protein, CDR3 DNA. D genes are given only for firm matches. A clone size is listed for some rows: how often the clone was seen (once, few, many), or a class if it is expanded.

>TRBD2|TRBJ2-3|-|TRBV10-3
CAISGTSGRAKDTQYF
TGTGCCATCAGCGGGACTAGCGGGAGGGCGAAAGATACGCAGTATTTT
>-|TRBJ2-7|-|TRBV6-5
CASSSIREQYF
TGTGCCAGCAGTTCCATTAGAGAGCAGTACTTC
>-|TRBJ1-2|-|TRBV19
CASSSAADTLYGYTF
TGTGCCAGTAGTTCCGCGGCGGACACGTTATATGGCTACACCTTC
>TRBD2|TRBJ2-1|once|TRBV4-1
CASSQGASGRTDEQFF
TGCGCCAGCAGCCAAGGGGCTAGCGGGAGAACGGATGAGCAGTTCTTC
>-|TRBJ2-7|-|TRBV9
CASRKDGGYEQYF
TGTGCCAGCAGGAAAGATGGCGGCTACGAGCAGTACTTC
>TRBD2|TRBJ2-1|-|TRBV7-2
CASSLARGSSYNEQFF
TGTGCCAGCAGCTTAGCGCGGGGGAGCTCCTACAATGAGCAGTTCTTC
>-|TRBJ1-5|-|TRBV19
CASSIDHETTGNQPQHF
TGTGCCAGTAGTATAGATCACGAGACAACAGGGAATCAGCCCCAGCATTTT
>TRBD2|TRBJ2-1|-|TRBV7-9
CASSLAGSSGRDNEQFF
TGTGCCAGCAGCTTAGCGGGTAGTAGCGGGAGAGACAATGAGCAGTTCTTC
>-|TRBJ2-6|-|TRBV18
CASSPLGDSGANVLTF
TGTGCCAGCTCACCCCTAGGAGACTCTGGGGCCAACGTCCTGACTTTC
>TRBD1|TRBJ2-1|-|TRBV19
CASTTATGVVREQFF
TGTGCCAGTACAACGGCGACAGGGGTCGTACGGGAGCAGTTCTTC
>-|TRBJ2-1|-|TRBV7-6
CASSPGSSTYNEQFF
TGTGCCAGCAGCCCTGGGAGCTCCACCTACAATGAGCAGTTCTTC
>TRBD1|TRBJ2-5|once|TRBV5-6
CASSFRQGAQETQYF
TGTGCCAGCAGTTTCCGACAGGGGGCCCAAGAGACCCAGTACTTC
>-|TRBJ2-7|-|TRBV5-4
CASTIGVGYEQYF
TGTGCCAGCACCATCGGGGTCGGCTACGAGCAGTACTTC
>TRBD1|TRBJ1-1|-|TRBV29-1
CSVGTGVMNTEAFF
TGCAGCGTCGGGACAGGGGTGATGAACACTGAAGCTTTCTTT
>TRBD2|TRBJ2-1|-|TRBV9
CASSVGTSFYNEQFF
TGTGCCAGCAGCGTAGGGACTAGTTTCTACAATGAGCAGTTCTTC
>TRBD2|TRBJ2-1|-|TRBV27
CASSISGSSYNEQFF
TGTGCCAGCAGTATCAGCGGGAGTTCCTACAATGAGCAGTTCTTC
>TRBD2|TRBJ2-7|-|TRBV30
CAWRATSPYEQYF
TGTGCCTGGAGGGCGACTAGCCCCTACGAGCAGTACTTC
>-|TRBJ1-2|-|TRBV18
CASSPDTTYGYTF
TGTGCCAGCTCACCAGACACAACCTATGGCTACACCTTC
>-|TRBJ2-3|-|TRBV18
CASSPLRALRDKTDTQYF
TGTGCCAGCTCACCACTGAGGGCGTTAAGAGATAAGACAGATACGCAGTATTTT
>-|TRBJ2-1|-|TRBV19
CASSIGGRLPYNEQFF
TGTGCCAGTAGTATAGGTGGGCGTCTCCCCTACAATGAGCAGTTCTTC
>TRBD2|TRBJ2-7|once|TRBV4-3
CASSQDGGRGLYEQYF
TGCGCCAGCAGCCAAGATGGCGGGAGGGGACTCTACGAGCAGTACTTC
>-|TRBJ2-4|-|TRBV28
CASGGNIQYF
TGTGCCAGCGGAGGCAACATTCAGTACTTC
>TRBD2|TRBJ2-7|-|TRBV27
CASSSSGTSGSYEQYF
TGTGCCAGCAGTTCCTCCGGGACTAGCGGGAGTTACGAGCAGTACTTC